The subject of this entry is one T cell receptor (beta chain). Its antigen is still unknown. Full-length variable regions came from constant-region reverse primers plus semi-nested Nested Universal Primer A PCR. TCRdb recomputed calls from the 5' RACE reads with MiXCR, one row per CDR3 protein. The sample shows 6,500 to 7,000 distinct CDR3 sequences, about 47% of them seen only once. Purified naive CD4+ T cells were depleted of CD25+ Tregs. General observations from the study: Tumor Tregs overlapped most with tumor, then blood, naive CD4+ cells.

This CDR3 region has 14 residues. V shed 8 bases, J shed 4 bases, and the junction held 7 bases outside the gene matches. The origin of this receptor is a female donor with breast cancer. The chain couples TRBV12-3 or TRBV12-4 to TRBJ2-2; TRBD2 agrees at 7 bases. Source material: naive CD4+ T cells sorted from a lymph node. Documented subset: naive CD4+ T cells, CD4+CD45RA+CD25-. CDR3 sequence reads: CASLGGVRTGELFF. The CDR3 DNA sequence: TGTGCCAGCCTGGGGGGGGTACGCACCGGGGAGCTGTTTTTT.